The present TCR beta chain was sequenced within a study of control samples from healthy donors and cancer patients. Data came from immunoSEQ multiplex PCR; TCRdb stores just in-frame clones and leaves some out. The sample comprises roughly 180,000 clones, 94% of which are singletons, and approximately 1.4% rests with the top ten. The sequence was obtained from a woman between 18 and 29 years old in good health. The sequenced sample consisted of blood.

CDR3 sequence: CASSLATGELFF. CDR3 DNA: TGTGCCAGCAGCTTGGCTACCGGGGAGCTGTTTTTT. The genes are TRBV5-5 and TRBJ2-2; no definite D call. Germline lookup yields CDR1 SGHKS and CDR2 YYEKEE (reference sequence). Trimming removed 0 bases from V and 5 bases from J, with 2 bases in between. The length of the CDR3 is 12 residues.